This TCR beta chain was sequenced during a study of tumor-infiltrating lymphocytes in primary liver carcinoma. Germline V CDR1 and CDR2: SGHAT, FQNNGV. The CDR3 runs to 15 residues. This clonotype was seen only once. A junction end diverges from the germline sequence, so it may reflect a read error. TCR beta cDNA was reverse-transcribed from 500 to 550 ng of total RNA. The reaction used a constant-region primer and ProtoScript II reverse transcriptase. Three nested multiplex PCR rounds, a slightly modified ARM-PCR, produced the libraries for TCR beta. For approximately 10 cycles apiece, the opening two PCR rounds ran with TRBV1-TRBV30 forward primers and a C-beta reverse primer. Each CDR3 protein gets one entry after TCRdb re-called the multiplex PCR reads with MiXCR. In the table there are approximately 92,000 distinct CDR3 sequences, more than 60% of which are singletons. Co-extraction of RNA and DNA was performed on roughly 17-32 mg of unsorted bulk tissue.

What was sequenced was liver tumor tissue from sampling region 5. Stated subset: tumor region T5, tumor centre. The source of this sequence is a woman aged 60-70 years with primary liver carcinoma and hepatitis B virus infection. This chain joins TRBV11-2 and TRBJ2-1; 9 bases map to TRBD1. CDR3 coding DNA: TGTGCCAGTAGCCGCCCCGACAGGGGGGGGAATGAGCAGTTTTTC. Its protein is CASSRPDRGGNEQFF. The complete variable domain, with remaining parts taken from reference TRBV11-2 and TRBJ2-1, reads EAGVAQSPRYKIIEKRQSVAFWCNPISGHATLYWYQQILGQGPKLLIQFQNNGVVDDSQLPKDRFSAERLKGVDSTLKIQPAKLEDSAVYLCASSRPDRGGNEQFFGPGTRLTVL.